This T cell receptor beta chain was captured in a study of blood T cell repertoires in COVID-19. As for the study in general: Spain, Italy and the United States supplied samples that represented acute and convalescent COVID-19.

This CDR3 contains 15 residues. Germline V gene sequence: CDR1 MNHEY, CDR2 SVGAGI. V trimming: 7 bases; J trimming: 2 bases; junction bases outside the gene matches: 6. TCRdb's table, derived via immunoSEQ multiplex PCR, lists solely in-frame clones and lacks some. The sample contains about 130,000 clones, roughly 83% of which appear only once. This clone was detected only once. The receptor's source is a man aged 45-65 years who had recovered from COVID-19. This chain connects TRBV6-5 to TRBJ1-4, with 8 bases identical to TRBD1. The sequenced sample consisted of PBMCs or T cells enriched from blood (not recorded which). This chain's CDR3 is CASTRTGGTNEKLFF. CDR3 sequence (DNA): TGTGCCAGCACCAGAACAGGGGGTACTAATGAAAAACTGTTTTTT.